The clone carrying this TCR beta chain was observed once. This sample stems from a study of radiation and T cells in renal cell carcinoma. Study-wide background: Nephrectomy followed 15 Gy stereotactic body radiation by 4 weeks.

Time point reported: blood 2 weeks post-SBRT. As to treatment: 15 Gy SBRT to primary tumor, nephrectomy 4 weeks later. Profiling relied on immunoSEQ multiplex PCR, and the TCRdb table lists in-frame clones only, not all of them. The data hold 120,000 or so clones, with around 90% observed a single time. CDR1 is SNHLY and CDR2 is FYNNEI in the germline V gene. This CDR3 has 12 amino acids. V lost 7 bases and J lost 3, with 9 bases in between. The specimen was blood, collected from a patient whose treatment included radiotherapy and nephrectomy. The chain carries TRBV2 and TRBJ1-2; D is perhaps TRBD1 (5 bases). The receptor was isolated from a woman aged 65 to 85 with renal cell carcinoma. The CDR3 DNA sequence: TGTGCCAGCATTGGCAGGGACTATGGCTACACCTTC. Translation gives CASIGRDYGYTF.